A single sample gave rise to the 16 T cell receptor beta chains below, sequenced in a study of cytomegalovirus exposure and HLA in healthy donors. 60 Vbeta and 13 Jbeta primers were used in PCR. Assay: immunoSEQ multiplex PCR; the TCRdb copy retains only in-frame clones and omits some. The sample has around 100,000 clones, about 59% seen once. Source material: PBMCs. These receptors were collected from a man under 40 in good health and CMV-seropositive.

The chain couples TRBV6-1 to TRBJ2-5; tentatively, D is TRBD1 (6 bases). The CDR3 runs to 14 residues. The V gene lost 5 bases and the J gene lost 5 bases, with 15 bases spanning the gap. Germline V gene data show CDR1 as MNHNS and CDR2 as SASEGT. CDR3 DNA: TGTGCCAGCAGTCCTCCTCTGGACAGCGAGACCCAGTACTTC. Residues: CASSPPLDSETQYF.

This chain joins TRBV11-2 and TRBJ1-2, with 7 nucleotides matching TRBD1. Germline trimming cut 4 bases from V and 5 bases from J; bases unmatched to any gene: 10. Germline values: CDR1 SGHAT, CDR2 FQNNGV. The CDR3 length is 15 residues. The CDR3 protein is CASSSSFRDSYGYTF. The CDR3 DNA is TGTGCCAGCAGCTCGTCGTTCAGGGACAGTTATGGCTACACCTTC. Complete variable domain (other parts from reference TRBV11-2 and TRBJ1-2): EAGVAQSPRYKIIEKRQSVAFWCNPISGHATLYWYQQILGQGPKLLIQFQNNGVVDDSQLPKDRFSAERLKGVDSTLKIQPAKLEDSAVYLCASSSSFRDSYGYTFGSGTRLTVV.

The V gene is TRBV7-2, the J gene TRBJ2-1; D perhaps matches TRBD1 (8 bases). Trimming left V 5 bases short and J 7 bases short, with 21 bases between. Germline V lookup: CDR1 SGHTA, CDR2 FQGNSA. The CDR3 totals 16 residues. Written as DNA, the CDR3 is TGTGCCAGCAGCCCATTGGAGACAGGGGAGGGTAATGAGCAGTTCTTC. Amino acids: CASSPLETGEGNEQFF.

The V gene is TRBV4-1, the J gene TRBJ1-1, with TRBD1 matching over 7 bases. The V gene end was trimmed by 5 bases and the J gene end by 3 bases; junction bases not matched to a gene: 9. CDR3 length: 15 amino acids. Germline V gene data show CDR1 as MGHRA and CDR2 as YSYEKL. The CDR3 bases are TGCGCCAGCAGCTACCCTGGGACAGCCTACACTGAAGCTTTCTTT. Translating it yields CASSYPGTAYTEAFF.

The V call is TRBV6-6, the J call TRBJ2-3, with D maybe TRBD2 (6 bases). Looked up from germline, CDR1 is MNHNY and CDR2 is SVGAGI (reference sequence). CDR3 size: 13 residues. V lost 2 bases, J lost 9 bases, and 12 bases lay in between. The CDR3 here is CASSYPPGETQYF. CDR3 in DNA: TGTGCCAGCAGTTACCCCCCGGGGGAGACGCAGTATTTT.

This clone was seen a handful of times. The chain joins TRBV10-1 to TRBJ2-1; 8 nucleotides agree with TRBD2. The CDR3 loop spans 15 amino acids. Germline values: CDR1 WNHNN, CDR2 SYGVQD (reference sequence). V lost 9 bases to trimming and J lost 6 bases; unmatched junction nucleotides: 13. The CDR3 spells CASMPLRGVCNEQFF. Written as DNA, the CDR3 is TGCGCCAGTATGCCGCTGCGGGGGGTATGCAATGAGCAGTTCTTC.

In this sample, this clone turned up once. This chain links TRBV4-2 with TRBJ2-1; 8 nucleotides line up with TRBD2. V shed 3 bases and J 7 bases; nucleotides not matched to a gene: 8. Germline-derived CDR1 and CDR2 are LGHNA and YNFKEQ. CDR3 size: 15 residues. CDR3 amino acids: CASSQSGGAWNEQFF. The CDR3 DNA is TGTGCCAGCAGCCAGAGCGGGGGCGCCTGGAATGAGCAGTTCTTC.

The chain couples TRBV5-4 to TRBJ1-1, with D perhaps TRBD1 (6 bases). Per germline, CDR1 SGHNT and CDR2 YYREEE (reference sequence). This CDR3 contains 14 residues. The V end was cut by 2 bases, the J end by 6 bases, with 14 bases between. Here the CDR3 DNA reads TGTGCCAGCAGCTTTCCAGGGGCAGGAGCTGAAGCTTTCTTT. It yields the protein CASSFPGAGAEAFF.

The chain carries TRBV6-5 and TRBJ1-2; D not certain. V was pared by 5 bases and J by 4 bases, with 17 bases between. Germline V gene lookup returns CDR1 MNHEY and CDR2 SVGAGI. The CDR3 contains 15 residues. The CDR3 coding sequence is TGTGCCAGCAGTCCGCGGACTTATTCGGCCTATGGCTACACCTTC. Translating it yields CASSPRTYSAYGYTF.

V gene TRBV30 combines with J gene TRBJ2-7; 7 bases fit TRBD1. The CDR3 sequence is 13 residues long. Looked up from germline, CDR1 is GTSNPN and CDR2 is SVGIG (reference sequence). V shed 3 bases and J 6 bases; nucleotides not matched to a gene: 8. CDR3 DNA: TGTGCCTGGAGACAGGGGCTGTGGTCCGAGCAGTACTTC. Translation: CAWRQGLWSEQYF. The full variable domain, its missing parts supplied by reference TRBV30 and TRBJ2-7, is SQTIHQWPATLVQPVGSPLSLECTVEGTSNPNLYWYRQAAGRGLQLLFYSVGIGQISSEVPQNLSASRPQDRQFILSSKKLLLSDSGFYLCAWRQGLWSEQYFGPGTRLTVT.

This clone was found a few times. The genes are TRBV7-2 and TRBJ2-1; 8 nucleotides agree with TRBD2. The length of the CDR3 is 16 residues. V lost 5 bases to trimming and J lost 6 bases; unmatched junction nucleotides: 12. Looked up from germline, CDR1 is SGHTA and CDR2 is FQGNSA. The CDR3 loop is CASSPWGAGALNEQFF. The CDR3 DNA follows: TGTGCCAGCAGCCCTTGGGGAGCGGGGGCCCTCAATGAGCAGTTCTTC.

This chain connects TRBV19 to TRBJ2-7, with 7 bases that match TRBD1. The CDR3 totals 14 residues. Losses at the gene ends were 4 bases for V and 1 base for J; bases not matched to a gene: 4. The germline gives CDR1 LNHDA, CDR2 SQIVND (reference sequence). The CDR3, as DNA: TGTGCCAGTAGTAACGGACAGGTTTCCTACGAGCAGTACTTC. Translating gives CASSNGQVSYEQYF.

This clone was counted a single time. This chain uses TRBV5-1 with TRBJ2-7; 9 bases are shared with TRBD1. Germline V lookup: CDR1 SGHRS, CDR2 YFSETQ. V dropped 0 bases and J dropped 5; count of bases not matched to a gene: 9. This CDR3 spans 16 amino acids. CDR3 sequence reads: CASSLAGGTGLHEQYF. CDR3 DNA: TGCGCCAGCAGCTTGGCCGGTGGGACAGGGTTACACGAGCAGTACTTC.

This chain uses TRBV5-6 with TRBJ2-5; the D gene is possibly TRBD1 (5 bases). Germline values: CDR1 SGHDT, CDR2 YYEEEE. V was shortened by 4 bases and J by 5 bases, with 21 bases between the two germline ends. CDR3 length: 16 residues. CDR3 amino acids: CASSHRRGNELETQYF. Written as DNA, the CDR3 is TGTGCCAGCAGCCATCGTAGGGGTAATGAGTTGGAGACCCAGTACTTC.

For the CDR3, the DNA is TGCGCCAGCAGCTTGGCAGGGACAGGGTTTGGAAACACCATATATTTT. Encoded protein: CASSLAGTGFGNTIYF. The rearrangement joins TRBV5-1 to TRBJ1-3, with TRBD1 matching 9 bases. After removal of 0 bases from V and 3 bases from J, the junction contained 4 bases not matched to a gene. This CDR3 has 16 amino acids. Germline CDR1 SGHRS, CDR2 YFSETQ.

This clone has just a few counts. This chain uses TRBV9 with TRBJ1-5, with D hard to call. CDR3 length: 15 amino acids. The V end lost 4 bases, the J end lost 0 bases, and 11 bases lay between the germline ends. Germline CDR1 is SGDLS and CDR2 is YYNGEE. The CDR3: CASSRGLDSNQPQHF. Here the CDR3 DNA reads TGTGCCAGCAGCCGAGGGCTGGATAGCAATCAGCCCCAGCATTTT.